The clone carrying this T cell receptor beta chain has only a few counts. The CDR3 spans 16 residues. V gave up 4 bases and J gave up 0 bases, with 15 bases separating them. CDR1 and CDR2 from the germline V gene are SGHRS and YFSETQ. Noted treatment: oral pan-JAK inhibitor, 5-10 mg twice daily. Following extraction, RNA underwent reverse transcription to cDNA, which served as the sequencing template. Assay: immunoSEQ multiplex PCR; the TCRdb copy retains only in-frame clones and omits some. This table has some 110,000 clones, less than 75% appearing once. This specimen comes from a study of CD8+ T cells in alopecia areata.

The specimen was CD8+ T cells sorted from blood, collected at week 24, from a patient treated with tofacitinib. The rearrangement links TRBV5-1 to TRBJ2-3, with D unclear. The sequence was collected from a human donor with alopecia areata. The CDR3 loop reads CASSQEGPASTDTQYF. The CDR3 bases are TGCGCCAGCAGCCAAGAAGGTCCGGCGAGCACAGATACGCAGTATTTT.